Below, 16 T cell receptor beta chains from the same sample are listed, as sequenced in a study of blood T cell repertoires in COVID-19. TCRdb keeps only in-frame clones here, not all; method: immunoSEQ multiplex PCR. The profile shows 95,000 to 150,000 clones, 82% of them singletons. The sequencing input was peripheral blood. The receptor source for this set is a human donor in a cohort sampled during active COVID-19.

This chain connects TRBV2 to TRBJ2-3; 14 nucleotides agree with TRBD2. J gave up 0 bases and V 8 bases, and 10 bases lay outside the gene matches. Germline-derived CDR1 and CDR2 are SNHLY and FYNNEI. The CDR3 extends over 18 amino acids. CDR3 coding DNA: TGTGCCAGCTTCCCGGGACTAGCGGGGGACCCAAGCACAGATACGCAGTATTTT. It translates to CASFPGLAGDPSTDTQYF.

The gene calls are TRBV7-8 and TRBJ2-1; no clear D gene. Germline V lookup: CDR1 SGHVS, CDR2 FQNEAQ. This CDR3 has 16 amino acids. Trimming took off 1 base at V and 0 bases at J, with 10 bases between the two ends. The CDR3 protein is CASSLEHSLSYNEQFF. The CDR3 bases are TGTGCCAGCAGCTTAGAACACAGCCTCTCCTACAATGAGCAGTTCTTC.

CDR3 loop: CASSPPGTYEQYF. The CDR3 region has the DNA TGTGCCAGCAGCCCCCCGGGGACCTACGAGCAGTACTTC. This rearrangement joins TRBV7-6 to TRBJ2-7; a possible D gene is TRBD2 (5 bases). Germline V lookup: CDR1 SGHVS, CDR2 FNYEAQ. V lost 5 bases to trimming and J lost 2 bases, with 10 bases between them. The CDR3 runs to 13 residues.

This chain links TRBV7-2 with TRBJ2-5; D possibly corresponds to TRBD1 (6 bases). Germline V gene sequence: CDR1 SGHTA, CDR2 FQGNSA. There are 13 residues in the CDR3. V was trimmed by 2 bases and J by 5 bases, leaving 9 bases between them. CDR3 DNA sequence: TGTGCCAGCAGCTTAAATCAGGGGGAGACCCAGTACTTC. It codes for CASSLNQGETQYF.

This clone was found many times. The chain joins TRBV3-1 (or the pseudogene TRBV3-2) to TRBJ1-1, with D unresolved. The CDR3 runs 13 residues. The germline V and J ends were trimmed by 3 bases and 7 bases, with 12 bases remaining between them. Per the germline V gene, CDR1 is LGHDT and CDR2 is YNNKEL (reference sequence). CDR3 amino acids: CASSQLEDFEAFF. The CDR3 DNA reads TGTGCCAGCAGCCAGTTAGAGGATTTTGAAGCTTTCTTT.

V gene TRBV24-1 combines with J gene TRBJ1-6, with D uncertain. In germline, CDR1 is KGHDR, CDR2 SFDVKD. V was pared by 2 bases and J by 10 bases, with 14 bases between. The CDR3 has 15 residues. The CDR3 is CATSDSRSASSPLHF. CDR3 sequence (DNA): TGTGCCACCAGTGATTCACGGAGTGCCTCGTCACCCCTCCACTTT.

The chain uses TRBV29-1 and TRBJ2-5, with D tentatively TRBD1 (7 bases). The V gene's germline CDR1 is SQVTM and CDR2 ANQGSEA. There are 13 residues in the CDR3. V lost 3 bases to trimming and J lost 5 bases, with 13 bases between them. CDR3 protein: CSVEKGAGETQYF. For the CDR3, the DNA is TGCAGCGTTGAGAAGGGGGCGGGGGAGACCCAGTACTTC.

The chain is built from TRBV6-5 and TRBJ1-6; the D gene is possibly TRBD1 (5 bases). This CDR3 is built from 15 residues. Germline CDR1 is MNHEY and CDR2 is SVGAGI. Deletions cut 6 bases from V and 2 bases from J, with 11 bases between. The CDR3 is CASSLGRAYNSPLHF. DNA of the CDR3: TGTGCCAGCAGCTTGGGCAGGGCCTATAATTCACCCCTCCACTTT.

This chain connects TRBV5-8 to TRBJ1-1; D uncertain. CDR3 length equals 17 residues. Trimming took off 0 bases at V and 4 bases at J, with 19 bases between the two ends. Germline V gives CDR1 SGHTS, CDR2 YDEGEE. The CDR3 coding sequence is TGTGCCAGCAGCTTGGACTCCGGGAGTCAAAGGACCACTGAAGCTTTCTTT. It is translated as CASSLDSGSQRTTEAFF.

J is TRBJ2-1 and V is TRBV28; D is possibly TRBD2 (6 bases). The V gene lost 4 bases and the J gene lost 1 base, with 14 bases spanning the gap. The germline gives CDR1 MDHEN, CDR2 SYDVKM. The CDR3 is made up of 16 amino acids. The DNA for the CDR3 is TGTGCCAGCAGTTCCCCCAGGGAGGTATCCTACAATGAGCAGTTCTTC. Amino acids: CASSSPREVSYNEQFF.

This chain connects TRBV5-8 to TRBJ1-1; D is ambiguous. The germline CDR1 and CDR2 sequences are SGHTS and YDEGEE. Trimming pared 0 bases from V and 1 base from J, leaving 4 bases between. This CDR3 spans 13 amino acids. As DNA, the CDR3 is TGTGCCAGCAGCTTGGCTTCGAACACTGAAGCTTTCTTT. It is translated as CASSLASNTEAFF. The full variable domain, its missing parts supplied by reference TRBV5-8 and TRBJ1-1, is EAGVTQSPTHLIKTRGQQATLRCSPISGHTSVYWYQQALGLGLQFLLWYDEGEERNRGNFPPRFSGRQFPNYSSELNVNALELEDSALYLCASSLASNTEAFFGQGTRLTVV.

The rearrangement joins TRBV6-2 or TRBV6-3 to TRBJ2-7, with 8 bases that match TRBD2. This CDR3 contains 17 residues. The trim removed 4 bases at V and 1 base at J, leaving 12 bases unmatched. Germline lookup yields CDR1 MNHEY and CDR2 SVGEGT. CDR3 region: CASSFPLGGAQSYEQYF. CDR3 coding DNA: TGTGCCAGCAGTTTCCCCCTCGGGGGGGCCCAGTCCTACGAGCAGTACTTC.

This sequence joins TRBV11-2 and TRBJ2-1; 11 nucleotides line up with TRBD2. The CDR3 has 15 amino acids. J was trimmed by 6 bases and V by 5 bases; bases with no gene match: 6. Germline CDR1 SGHAT, CDR2 FQNNGV. The CDR3 coding sequence is TGTGCCAGCAGCGTCCGTAGCGGGGGGGGCAATGAGCAGTTCTTC. Amino acids: CASSVRSGGGNEQFF.

This clone was counted a few times. The chain uses TRBV28 and TRBJ2-7; no clear D. With 3 bases removed from V and 4 bases from J, the gap between germline ends came to 7 bases. This CDR3 comprises 12 residues. The germline CDR1 and CDR2 sequences are MDHEN and SYDVKM. DNA of the CDR3: TGTGCCAGCAGTTTCGCGGCGTACGAGCAGTACTTC. Encoded protein: CASSFAAYEQYF.

The rearrangement joins TRBV7-6 to TRBJ2-4; 8 bases fit TRBD1. After removal of 5 bases from V and 8 bases from J, the junction contained 8 bases not matched to a gene. The CDR3 loop spans 14 amino acids. CDR1 is SGHVS, CDR2 FNYEAQ, per germline. Written as DNA, the CDR3 is TGTGCCAGCAGCCTAGGACAGGGTGTAGACATTCAGTACTTC. Translated, it gives CASSLGQGVDIQYF. The full variable domain, completed using reference TRBV7-6 and TRBJ2-4, is GAGVSQSPRYKVTKRGQDVALRCDPISGHVSLYWYRQALGQGPEFLTYFNYEAQQDKSGLPNDRFSAERPEGSISTLTIQRTEQRDSAMYRCASSLGQGVDIQYFGAGTRLSVL.

The chain uses TRBV6-2 or TRBV6-3 and TRBJ2-5; TRBD2 matches 15 bases. Trimming took 4 bases from V and 2 from J; bases not matched to a gene: 5. The CDR3 is 17 amino acids. The germline gives CDR1 MNHEY, CDR2 SVGEGT. CDR3 nucleotides: TGTGCCAGCAGTTCCGGACTAGCGGGGGGGACACAAGAGACCCAGTACTTC. Protein sequence: CASSSGLAGGTQETQYF.